This T cell receptor (beta chain) was found in a study of graft-versus-host responses after intestinal transplantation. Overall study context: Recipients got multivisceral, liver-intestinal, or isolated intestinal transplants. The study, taken as a whole, reports: Allograft graft-versus-host to host-versus-graft clonal ratios ran high in patients with graft-donor T cell macrochimerism.

To note about this clone: No antigen is known for it.

Per germline, CDR1 SGHDN and CDR2 FVKESK. CDR3 length: 14 amino acids. V gave up 2 bases and J gave up 3 bases, with 11 bases separating them. The protocol was immunoSEQ multiplex PCR, while the TCRdb copy is restricted to in-frame clones and leaves out a portion. The sample yields about 82,000 clones, about nine tenths seen once. The specimen was unstimulated CD4+ T cells sorted from spleen or lymph node cells, collected before intestinal transplant. The source of this sequence is a human donor who received an intestinal transplant. The chain couples TRBV14 to TRBJ2-7; tentatively, D is TRBD1 (6 bases). The CDR3 DNA sequence: TGTGCCAGCAGCCAACAGGGGACCTACTACGAGCAGTACTTC. This gives the protein CASSQQGTYYEQYF.